Below are 23 T cell receptor beta chains sequenced from a single sample in a study of graft-versus-host responses after intestinal transplantation. Profiling relied on immunoSEQ multiplex PCR, and the TCRdb table lists in-frame clones only, not all of them. Of about 18,000 clones in the sample, roughly 87% were seen once. The material was PBMCs, obtained 14 days after transplant. These receptors all stem from a human patient who received an intestinal transplant, so some T cells may come from the graft donor.

Here the CDR3 DNA reads TGTGCCAGCAGTTTTTTGACTAGCGGGACCACAGATACGCAGTATTTT. Translation gives CASSFLTSGTTDTQYF. The rearrangement uses TRBV27 and TRBJ2-3; TRBD2 agrees at 11 bases. Germline V gene sequence: CDR1 MNHEY, CDR2 SMNVEV (reference sequence). This CDR3 has 16 residues. V shed 3 bases, J shed 2 bases, and the junction held 4 bases outside the gene matches.

This chain links TRBV27 with TRBJ1-2, with a weak D call TRBD1 (5 bases). The CDR3 has 15 residues. Germline V gives CDR1 MNHEY, CDR2 SMNVEV (reference sequence). V lost 5 bases and J lost 6, with 19 bases in between. This CDR3 reads CASSPGTSRGDGYTF. For the CDR3, the DNA is TGTGCCAGCAGTCCAGGGACTTCGCGTGGGGATGGCTACACCTTC.

The chain has TRBV9 and TRBJ2-3; 16 bases align to TRBD2. Per germline, CDR1 SGDLS and CDR2 YYNGEE. The CDR3 is made up of 18 amino acids. The J segment lost 5 bases and the V segment lost 2 bases, leaving 8 bases of the junction unmatched. CDR3: CASSVTGTSGRARDTQYF. CDR3 coding DNA: TGTGCCAGCAGCGTTACCGGGACTAGCGGGAGGGCCCGAGATACGCAGTATTTT.

The CDR3 spells CASSQSGESYNEQFF. The CDR3 DNA sequence: TGCGCCAGCAGCCAATCGGGCGAGTCCTACAATGAGCAGTTCTTC. The V and J genes are TRBV4-1 and TRBJ2-1; D gene ambiguous. The CDR3 has 15 residues. The ends were cut back, 2 bases at V and 1 base at J, with 9 bases in the middle. The germline gives CDR1 MGHRA, CDR2 YSYEKL.

V gene TRBV11-1 combines with J gene TRBJ2-5; TRBD1 aligns across 8 bases. Losses at the gene ends were 1 base for V and 7 bases for J; bases not matched to a gene: 11. The CDR3 spans 16 residues. CDR1 SGHAT and CDR2 FQDESV come from the germline V gene (reference sequence). The CDR3: CASSLDPGQAAGTQYF. The DNA for the CDR3 is TGTGCCAGCAGCTTAGACCCGGGACAGGCTGCAGGGACCCAGTACTTC.

With regard to this clone: Other nucleotide sequences in the sample specify the same CDR3. The chain uses TRBV5-6 and TRBJ2-7; 10 nucleotides line up with TRBD1. Per germline, CDR1 SGHDT and CDR2 YYEEEE. The CDR3 is 15 residues long. The V segment lost 4 bases and the J segment 1 base; nucleotides outside the gene matches: 5. This chain's CDR3 is CASSPGTGVSYEQYF. The CDR3 coding sequence is TGTGCCAGCAGCCCCGGGACAGGGGTATCCTACGAGCAGTACTTC.

The chain carries TRBV15 and TRBJ2-5; TRBD2 is a possible D gene (7 bases). Germline V gives CDR1 LNHNV, CDR2 YYDKDF (reference sequence). V lost 2 bases to trimming and J lost 0 bases, with 19 bases between them. The CDR3 is 18 residues long. The CDR3 region has the DNA TGTGCCACCAGCAGATCATATGGGGGGGCGACGTACCAAGAGACCCAGTACTTC. Encoded protein: CATSRSYGGATYQETQYF.

The V and J genes are TRBV9 and TRBJ2-7; 10 positions match TRBD1. The ends lost 4 bases at V and 6 bases at J; junction bases unmatched: 10. CDR1 and CDR2 from the germline V gene are SGDLS and YYNGEE. The CDR3 is 15 residues long. CDR3 residues: CASSYTFGQGGEQYF. The CDR3 bases are TGTGCCAGCAGCTACACATTCGGACAGGGGGGCGAGCAGTACTTC.

This clone was counted once. The chain employs TRBV7-6 and TRBJ2-1, with TRBD2 matching over 8 bases. Germline-derived CDR1 and CDR2 are SGHVS and FNYEAQ. V lost 4 bases, J lost 3 bases, and 5 bases stayed unmatched. This CDR3 has 15 amino acids. The CDR3 coding sequence is TGTGCCAGCAGCTCCGGGACTAGAGGCTACAATGAGCAGTTCTTC. Translated, it gives CASSSGTRGYNEQFF.

This chain links TRBV21-1 with TRBJ1-4; TRBD1 reflects the table's D call only, with no check against the DNA. TRBV21-1 is reported as a pseudogene. The CDR3 is made up of 20 amino acids. CDR3 protein: CASSINRRGQGKKVREKLFF. The CDR3, as DNA: TGTGCCAGCAGCATCAATCGGAGGGGACAGGGGAAGAAAGTAAGGGAAAAACTGTTTTTT.

The V call is TRBV28, the J call TRBJ2-7; D perhaps matches TRBD1 (6 bases). The germline V and J ends were trimmed by 1 base and 5 bases, with 9 bases remaining between them. The CDR3 consists of 13 residues. Germline V gene sequence: CDR1 MDHEN, CDR2 SYDVKM. The chain's CDR3 is CASSLLQGNEQYF. The CDR3 DNA is TGTGCCAGCAGTTTATTACAGGGTAACGAGCAGTACTTC.

This chain joins TRBV18 and TRBJ2-3; 8 bases map to TRBD1. The junction had 7 bases not matched to a gene; V was cut back by 6 bases and J by 2 bases. CDR1 is KGHSH, CDR2 LQKENI, per germline. The CDR3 covers 15 residues. CDR3 DNA sequence: TGTGCCAGCTCTCCCGGACAGGGTATCACAGATACGCAGTATTTT. Protein sequence: CASSPGQGITDTQYF.

The gene calls are TRBV19 and TRBJ1-6; 9 positions match TRBD1. This CDR3 is 14 amino acids long. Per the germline V gene, CDR1 is LNHDA and CDR2 is SQIVND (reference sequence). J lost 9 bases, V lost 9 bases, and 9 bases had no gene match. The DNA of the CDR3 is TGTGCCAGAAGAGCCGGGACAGGGTGTTCACCCCTCCACTTT. Translated, it gives CARRAGTGCSPLHF.

The V and J genes are TRBV2 and TRBJ2-7, with 7 positions matching TRBD1. The CDR3 consists of 12 residues. After removal of 10 bases from V and 3 bases from J, the junction contained 6 bases not matched to a gene. Germline CDR1 is SNHLY and CDR2 is FYNNEI. CDR3 bases: TGTGCCAACCGGGACAGCCTCTACGAGCAGTACTTC. Its protein product is CANRDSLYEQYF.

To note about this clone: The junction differs from germline at one of its ends, possibly a read error. CDR3 in amino acids: CAGSQDHADREGLAGDQETQYF. Here the CDR3 DNA reads TGTGCCGGCAGCCAAGATCACGCGGACAGGGAGGGACTAGCGGGTGACCAAGAGACCCAGTACTTC. This chain uses TRBV14 with TRBJ2-5, with 12 bases aligning to TRBD2. This CDR3 has 22 amino acids. From germline, CDR1 is SGHDN and CDR2 FVKESK.

There are a few counts of this clone. This chain joins TRBV6-1 and TRBJ1-1; no firm D call. V was shortened by 4 bases and J by 7 bases, with 16 bases between the two germline ends. The germline gives CDR1 MNHNS, CDR2 SASEGT. CDR3 length: 14 residues. The CDR3 DNA reads TGTGCCAGCAGTGCAGAAAGGGCGCTCGTTGAAGCTTTCTTT. This sequence encodes CASSAERALVEAFF.

This rearrangement joins TRBV7-2 to TRBJ2-1; 15 bases are shared with TRBD2. The CDR3 is made up of 17 amino acids. V was pared by 5 bases and J by 5 bases, with 7 bases of the junction left unmatched. Germline CDR1 and CDR2: SGHTA and FQGNSA. The CDR3 loop reads CASSRRTSGGDHNEQFF. As DNA, the CDR3 is TGTGCCAGCAGCCGAAGGACTAGCGGGGGGGACCACAATGAGCAGTTCTTC. The full variable domain, in which reference TRBV7-2 and TRBJ2-1 provide the parts outside the CDR3, is GAGVSQSPSNKVTEKGKDVELRCDPISGHTALYWYRQSLGQGLEFLIYFQGNSAPDKSGLPSDRFSAERTGGSVSTLTIQRTQQEDSAVYLCASSRRTSGGDHNEQFFGPGTRLTVL.

V is TRBV7-9 and J is TRBJ1-6; no clear D. V lost 2 bases and J lost 4, with 6 bases in between. Per the germline V gene, CDR1 is SEHNR and CDR2 is FQNEAQ (reference sequence). CDR3 size: 14 residues. CDR3 DNA: TGTGCCAGCAGCTTACCTGGGTATAATTCACCCCTCCACTTT. This gives the protein CASSLPGYNSPLHF.

The rearrangement joins TRBV9 to TRBJ2-3; 7 bases match TRBD2. Losses at the gene ends were 0 bases for V and 2 bases for J; bases not matched to a gene: 3. This CDR3 is built from 15 residues. Germline V gene lookup returns CDR1 SGDLS and CDR2 YYNGEE. As DNA, the CDR3 is TGTGCCAGCAGCGTAGCTAGCGGATACACAGATACGCAGTATTTT. Its translation is CASSVASGYTDTQYF.

The rearrangement joins TRBV6-5 to TRBJ1-1; tentatively, D is TRBD1 (5 bases). This CDR3 region has 12 residues. Germline V CDR1 and CDR2: MNHEY, SVGAGI. Trimming removed 2 bases from V and 7 bases from J, with 8 bases in between. The CDR3 bases are TGTGCCAGCAGTTACGGGGGTCTTGAAGCTTTCTTT. This codes for CASSYGGLEAFF.

This sequence joins TRBV23-1 and TRBJ2-2; D is unresolved. TRBV23-1 is recorded as an ORF, its role being uncertain. The CDR3 is 12 amino acids. The ends were cut back, 2 bases at V and 2 bases at J, with 0 bases in the middle. Written as DNA, the CDR3 is TGCGCCAGCAGTCAAAACACCGGGGAGCTGTTTTTT. This gives the protein CASSQNTGELFF.

This clone is a singleton in its sample. The chain employs TRBV13 and TRBJ2-7, with 11 bases fitting TRBD2. Trimming took 4 bases from V and 2 from J; bases not matched to a gene: 4. Germline CDR1 PRHDT, CDR2 FYEKMQ (reference sequence). CDR3 length equals 15 residues. The CDR3 DNA is TGTGCCAGCAGCTCCATAGCGGGGGGGACCTACGAGCAGTACTTC. Its translation is CASSSIAGGTYEQYF.

V is TRBV9 and J is TRBJ2-1; D may be TRBD2 (6 bases). This CDR3 contains 17 residues. Between the trimmed V and J ends, which lost 5 bases and 1 base, there was a span of 19 bases. In germline, CDR1 is SGDLS, CDR2 YYNGEE. The CDR3 loop is CASSPGYGGGSYNEQFF. CDR3 DNA: TGTGCCAGCAGTCCCGGTTACGGGGGAGGATCCTACAATGAGCAGTTCTTC.